This TCR beta chain is from a study of siplizumab effects on memory and regulatory T cells. The study's findings and limits: There was no confirmation of the suppressive function of proliferating Tregs from siplizumab cultures.

This table comes from immunoSEQ multiplex PCR, and its TCRdb copy is limited to in-frame clones, with some not included. The sample records over 85,000 clones, roughly 92% being singletons. To note about this clone: Antigen unknown.

The source material was CD4+ T cells sorted from blood. The receptor's source is a human donor in good health.

In DNA form, the CDR3 reads TGTGCCAGCAGCTTAAGACTCATGAGCTCCTACAATGAGCAGTTCTTC. Residues: CASSLRLMSSYNEQFF. The chain carries TRBV5-6 and TRBJ2-1, with D unclear. The germline CDR1 and CDR2 sequences are SGHDT and YYEEEE. The CDR3 has 16 amino acids. The V end lost 2 bases, the J end lost 0 bases, and 12 bases lay between the germline ends.